These T cell receptor beta chains were read from a single sample in a study of OX40 agonist ivuxolimab in advanced cancers. The method was immunoSEQ multiplex PCR; TCRdb's version includes in-frame clones alone and lacks a portion of them. The data contain some 58,000 clones, around 93% of them singletons. The material sequenced was CD4+ or CD8+ T cells sorted from blood, taken in a trial of the OX40 agonist ivuxolimab. The receptors derive from an adult with an advanced solid tumor such as melanoma, head and neck, liver or kidney cancer. Each CDR3 is given with its conserved first and last residue. The D gene is left open where the match is weak. Part of the rows lack a size; the others show once, few, many or a class for expanded clones.

j_gene: TRBJ2-4; d_gene: TRBD2; v_gene: TRBV4-1; abundance: -; CDR3nt: TGCGCCAGCAGCCAAGCCACCGGGACTAGAAATAACATTCAGTACTTC; CDR3aa: CASSQATGTRNNIQYF
j_gene: TRBJ1-2; d_gene: -; v_gene: TRBV29-1; abundance: once; CDR3nt: TGCAGCGTTGAAGGCGGGACACCGTATGGCTACACCTTC; CDR3aa: CSVEGGTPYGYTF
j_gene: TRBJ2-5; d_gene: TRBD1; v_gene: TRBV11-2; abundance: -; CDR3nt: TGTGCCAGCAGCTTAGGGGCAGGGGGCAGCCAAGAGACCCAGTACTTC; CDR3aa: CASSLGAGGSQETQYF
j_gene: TRBJ1-6; d_gene: TRBD1; v_gene: TRBV19; abundance: -; CDR3nt: TGTGCCAGTAGTAGGGGACAGGAATCGGCCCTCCACTTT; CDR3aa: CASSRGQESALHF
j_gene: TRBJ2-1; d_gene: -; v_gene: TRBV2; abundance: -; CDR3nt: TGTGCCAGCAGTGACTATAGAAACAATGAGCAGTTCTTC; CDR3aa: CASSDYRNNEQFF
j_gene: TRBJ1-2; d_gene: -; v_gene: TRBV7-2; abundance: -; CDR3nt: TGTGCCAGCAGCTTATCGCCAGGAGGAGGCTATGGCTACACCTTC; CDR3aa: CASSLSPGGGYGYTF
j_gene: TRBJ2-2; d_gene: -; v_gene: TRBV11-2; abundance: -; CDR3nt: TGTGCCAGCAGCTTAAATGACAAGACCGGGGAGCTGTTTTTT; CDR3aa: CASSLNDKTGELFF
j_gene: TRBJ1-2; d_gene: -; v_gene: TRBV30; abundance: -; CDR3nt: TGTGCCCAGACAGCCAGTAACTATGGCTACACCTTC; CDR3aa: CAQTASNYGYTF
j_gene: TRBJ1-5; d_gene: -; v_gene: TRBV19; abundance: -; CDR3nt: TGTGCCAGTAACGGGGATACCGGCAATCAGCCCCAGCATTTT; CDR3aa: CASNGDTGNQPQHF
j_gene: TRBJ1-4; d_gene: -; v_gene: TRBV7-2; abundance: -; CDR3nt: TGTGCCAGCAGCTTGAACCCCCCAAGTACCAGTAATGAAAAACTGTTTTTT; CDR3aa: CASSLNPPSTSNEKLFF
j_gene: TRBJ2-7; d_gene: TRBD1; v_gene: TRBV7-2; abundance: once; CDR3nt: TGTGCCAGCAGCTGGGACAGGGGTACAGGGGAGCAGTACTTC; CDR3aa: CASSWDRGTGEQYF
j_gene: TRBJ1-4; d_gene: -; v_gene: TRBV7-9; abundance: -; CDR3nt: TGTGCCAGCGGCCCCCTATGGGGCCTAGATGAAAAACTGTTTTTT; CDR3aa: CASGPLWGLDEKLFF
j_gene: TRBJ2-3; d_gene: -; v_gene: TRBV7-9; abundance: -; CDR3nt: TGTGCCAGCAGCTTAATAGCGGCGCGCACAGATACGCAGTATTTT; CDR3aa: CASSLIAARTDTQYF
j_gene: TRBJ1-5; d_gene: -; v_gene: TRBV7-9; abundance: -; CDR3nt: TGTGCCAGCAGCTTAAATGGGGATCAGCCCCAGCATTTT; CDR3aa: CASSLNGDQPQHF
j_gene: TRBJ2-1; d_gene: TRBD2; v_gene: TRBV7-2; abundance: -; CDR3nt: TGTGCCAGCAGCCTAGCGGGGGGGCTATACAATGAGCAGTTCTTC; CDR3aa: CASSLAGGLYNEQFF
j_gene: TRBJ1-6; d_gene: -; v_gene: TRBV28; abundance: -; CDR3nt: TGTGCCAGCAGTTCGACCCCCGTGAGCGGAAATTCACCCCTCCACTTT; CDR3aa: CASSSTPVSGNSPLHF
j_gene: TRBJ2-7; d_gene: TRBD2; v_gene: TRBV27; abundance: -; CDR3nt: TGTGCCAGCAGTGGGCGAGCGGGATTGGGCTACGAGCAGTACTTC; CDR3aa: CASSGRAGLGYEQYF
j_gene: TRBJ1-5; d_gene: TRBD1; v_gene: TRBV25-1; abundance: -; CDR3nt: TGTGCCAGCAGCGGACAGGGAGATCAGCCCCAGCATTTT; CDR3aa: CASSGQGDQPQHF
j_gene: TRBJ1-5; d_gene: -; v_gene: TRBV19; abundance: once; CDR3nt: TGTGCCAGTAGTCCCCGTTTATGGAACGAGAATCAGCCCCAGCATTTT; CDR3aa: CASSPRLWNENQPQHF
j_gene: TRBJ2-5; d_gene: TRBD2; v_gene: TRBV7-6; abundance: -; CDR3nt: TGTGCCAGCAGCTTAGCGTTGACTAGCGAAGAGACCCAGTACTTC; CDR3aa: CASSLALTSEETQYF
j_gene: TRBJ2-7; d_gene: TRBD1; v_gene: TRBV6-1; abundance: -; CDR3nt: TGTGCCAGCAGACTTACAGGGGGCGGCGAGCAGTACTTC; CDR3aa: CASRLTGGGEQYF
j_gene: TRBJ2-5; d_gene: -; v_gene: TRBV18; abundance: -; CDR3nt: TGTGCCAGCTCACCACGGGGGCCCCGAGAAGAGACCCAGTACTTC; CDR3aa: CASSPRGPREETQYF
j_gene: TRBJ1-1; d_gene: -; v_gene: TRBV2; abundance: -; CDR3nt: TGTGCCAGGGCCGGAATGAACACTGAAGCTTTCTTT; CDR3aa: CARAGMNTEAFF
j_gene: TRBJ2-7; d_gene: TRBD2; v_gene: TRBV5-6; abundance: -; CDR3nt: TGTGCCAGCAGCTTGCGCGCGGGAGGGGCCTACGAGCAGTACTTC; CDR3aa: CASSLRAGGAYEQYF
j_gene: TRBJ1-2; d_gene: -; v_gene: TRBV19; abundance: -; CDR3nt: TGTGCCAGTCACGTAGGACAAGAGAGTTATGGCTACACCTTC; CDR3aa: CASHVGQESYGYTF
j_gene: TRBJ1-2; d_gene: -; v_gene: TRBV30; abundance: few; CDR3nt: TGTGCCTGGAGGCATGCCGGGGGCAATGGCTACACCTTC; CDR3aa: CAWRHAGGNGYTF
j_gene: TRBJ2-5; d_gene: TRBD2; v_gene: TRBV7-2; abundance: -; CDR3nt: TGTGCCAGCAGCTTAGTCACTAGCGGGGGCAAGACCCAGTACTTC; CDR3aa: CASSLVTSGGKTQYF
j_gene: TRBJ1-5; d_gene: TRBD1; v_gene: TRBV19; abundance: -; CDR3nt: TGTGCCAGTAGTAGGACAGGGACATTCAATCAGCCCCAGCATTTT; CDR3aa: CASSRTGTFNQPQHF
j_gene: TRBJ1-2; d_gene: -; v_gene: TRBV6-6; abundance: -; CDR3nt: TGTGCCAGCACCCAGAGTCTCTATGGCTACACCTTC; CDR3aa: CASTQSLYGYTF
j_gene: TRBJ1-1; d_gene: -; v_gene: TRBV9; abundance: -; CDR3nt: TGTGCCTCAAGTCGGGCCCCCCGCACTGAAGCTTTCTTT; CDR3aa: CASSRAPRTEAFF
j_gene: TRBJ1-1; d_gene: -; v_gene: TRBV6-5; abundance: -; CDR3nt: TGTGCCAGCAGCTCCCCTAAGAACACTGAAGCTTTCTTT; CDR3aa: CASSSPKNTEAFF
j_gene: TRBJ2-3; d_gene: TRBD2; v_gene: TRBV9; abundance: -; CDR3nt: TGTGCCAGCAGCGTAGGGGCGGGAGTGACAGATACGCAGTATTTT; CDR3aa: CASSVGAGVTDTQYF
j_gene: TRBJ2-7; d_gene: TRBD1; v_gene: TRBV28; abundance: -; CDR3nt: TGTGCCAGCAGTTTTGCCGTCGGGACAGGGAAAGACGAGCAGTACTTC; CDR3aa: CASSFAVGTGKDEQYF
j_gene: TRBJ2-7; d_gene: -; v_gene: TRBV6-5; abundance: few; CDR3nt: TGTGCCAGCAGGGGGTCAGAATACTACGAGCAGTACTTC; CDR3aa: CASRGSEYYEQYF
j_gene: TRBJ2-1; d_gene: TRBD1; v_gene: TRBV5-4; abundance: -; CDR3nt: TGTGCCAGCAGCTCGAATCCGGGACAGGTTTACAATGAGCAGTTCTTC; CDR3aa: CASSSNPGQVYNEQFF
j_gene: TRBJ2-3; d_gene: -; v_gene: TRBV4-2; abundance: -; CDR3nt: TGTGCCAGCAGCCAACCGTCCGACACAACAGATACGCAGTATTTT; CDR3aa: CASSQPSDTTDTQYF
j_gene: TRBJ1-5; d_gene: -; v_gene: TRBV6-1; abundance: -; CDR3nt: TGTGCCAGCAGTGATCGGAAAAGGGTTTATCAGCCCCAGCATTTT; CDR3aa: CASSDRKRVYQPQHF
j_gene: TRBJ1-5; d_gene: -; v_gene: TRBV28; abundance: -; CDR3nt: TGTGCCAGCAGTTACGCAAACAGGGCGCTTCAGCCCCAGCATTTT; CDR3aa: CASSYANRALQPQHF
j_gene: TRBJ1-2; d_gene: TRBD1; v_gene: TRBV30; abundance: -; CDR3nt: TGTGCCTGGGGACAGGGGGACGGCTACACCTTC; CDR3aa: CAWGQGDGYTF
j_gene: TRBJ2-2; d_gene: -; v_gene: TRBV19; abundance: -; CDR3nt: TGTGCCAGCACCGGACTGAACACCGGGGAGCTGTTTTTT; CDR3aa: CASTGLNTGELFF
j_gene: TRBJ1-4; d_gene: -; v_gene: TRBV30; abundance: -; CDR3nt: TGTGCCTGGAGTCAGGGGTGGGCGGTCGGAAAACTGTTTTTT; CDR3aa: CAWSQGWAVGKLFF
j_gene: TRBJ2-2; d_gene: TRBD1; v_gene: TRBV12-5; abundance: -; CDR3nt: TGTGCTAGTTCCCTCGCGACAGGGGGATTCGGGGAGCTGTTTTTT; CDR3aa: CASSLATGGFGELFF
j_gene: TRBJ2-3; d_gene: -; v_gene: TRBV5-1; abundance: -; CDR3nt: TGCGCCAGCAGATCCCAGTCTAGCACAGATACGCAGTATTTT; CDR3aa: CASRSQSSTDTQYF
j_gene: TRBJ2-7; d_gene: -; v_gene: TRBV25-1; abundance: -; CDR3nt: TGTGCCAGCAGTGAACAGGGATACGAGCAGTACTTC; CDR3aa: CASSEQGYEQYF
j_gene: TRBJ1-2; d_gene: -; v_gene: TRBV19; abundance: -; CDR3nt: TGTGCCAGTAGTATGGCAATGGCTATTAACTATGGCTACACCTTC; CDR3aa: CASSMAMAINYGYTF
j_gene: TRBJ1-1; d_gene: -; v_gene: TRBV6-6; abundance: -; CDR3nt: TGTGCCAGCACCGATAACAGGGACACTGAAGCTTTCTTT; CDR3aa: CASTDNRDTEAFF
j_gene: TRBJ2-5; d_gene: TRBD2; v_gene: TRBV19; abundance: once; CDR3nt: TGTGCCAGTAGTACCCGACTAGCGGGGTCACAAGAGACCCAGTACTTC; CDR3aa: CASSTRLAGSQETQYF
j_gene: TRBJ1-1; d_gene: TRBD1; v_gene: TRBV27; abundance: -; CDR3nt: TGTGCCAGCAGTTCCCTAACAGGGGGCGTCGGTACCGGCTCTGAAGCTTTCTTT; CDR3aa: CASSSLTGGVGTGSEAFF
j_gene: TRBJ1-2; d_gene: -; v_gene: TRBV21-1; abundance: -; CDR3nt: TGTGCCAGCAGCAAAAAAACAGATGAGAAGGGTGGCTACACCTTC; CDR3aa: CASSKKTDEKGGYTF
j_gene: TRBJ1-1; d_gene: -; v_gene: TRBV28; abundance: -; CDR3nt: TGTGCCAGCAGTTTATACAGGCAGTTGAACACTGAAGCTTTCTTT; CDR3aa: CASSLYRQLNTEAFF
j_gene: TRBJ2-7; d_gene: TRBD2; v_gene: TRBV27; abundance: -; CDR3nt: TGTGCCAGCAGTTTAGATAGCGGGGTAAGGGGCGAGCAGTACTTC; CDR3aa: CASSLDSGVRGEQYF
j_gene: TRBJ1-6; d_gene: TRBD1; v_gene: TRBV6-1; abundance: -; CDR3nt: TGTGCCAGCAAGGGACAGGTCATTAATTCACCCCTCCACTTT; CDR3aa: CASKGQVINSPLHF